This T cell receptor (beta chain) comes out of a study of blood T cell repertoires in COVID-19 (dated by TCRdb to the early 2020s). A note on the overall study: Samples covering the acute and convalescent phases of COVID-19 were provided by collaborators in the United States, Italy and Spain. The material from the prospective study consisted of cDNA or gDNA derived from T cells, B-cell-depleted T cells, or PBMCs. Deeply sampled blood TCRbeta repertoires from subjects exposed to, actively infected with, or recovered from COVID-19 were included in the dataset. The repertoires were released in a freely available public database intended as a resource for research on the immune response to SARS-CoV-2. Samples were obtained from the ongoing ImmuneRACE study (first 160 participants) and from 1,254 subjects provided by 6 global collaborators. A de-identified subject ID, COVID-19 status, age in years and sex were almost always included in the sample metadata. HLA class I and class II types, where available, came from metadata supplied by the sample provider rather than from assay-based typing. Overall study results and their limits: Clinical and demographic metadata were provided uncurated, with the amount varying by source and participant.

The immunoSEQ Assay, a bias-controlled multiplex PCR, was used to amplify TCRbeta CDR3 regions from genomic DNA. The study's own analysis went as follows. Nucleated cell counts per sample were estimated from amplification of reference gene primers within the assay. Sequence reads were collapsed and filtered to measure the absolute abundance of every unique TCRbeta CDR3 rearrangement. For each sample, productive Simpson clonality was calculated as the square root of Simpson's diversity index over productive rearrangements. TCRdb obtained this table from immuneACCESS and retained in-frame rearrangements with V and J assigned. These tables miss some clones; where compared with another copy, unresolved V genes account for less than half of the shortfall, and the remainder is unexplained. Clone size and V and J calls were adopted from that table, with D and trimming inferred from the DNA. This sample is represented by about 670,000 clones; around 89% of them were singletons. The top ten hold approximately 0.25% of the sample.

CDR1 and CDR2 are read off the germline V gene as MNHEY and SVGAGI. Trimming leaves V shorter by 5 bases and J shorter by 4 bases, with the junction holding 8 bases beyond the gene matches. From the cysteine up to the phenylalanine, the CDR3 has a length of 15 residues. The read is trimmed to its CDR3 DNA, 45 bases read in frame from base 1. Whole blood was collected in K2EDTA tubes by collaborating institutions according to the institutions' own protocols. Collaborator samples were shipped for TCRbeta analysis as frozen whole blood, isolated PBMCs, or DNA extracted from either sample type. This clone was observed once. The antigen this receptor binds is unknown. Base quality data are lacking; no much larger clone is found one base away.

The sequence derives from a woman between 18 and 29 years old with acute or convalescent COVID-19. Input material: peripheral blood. This chain is built from TRBV6-5 and TRBJ1-1; a stretch of 9 junction bases matches TRBD1. The DNA sequence follows: TGTGCCAGCAGTCAAACAGGGGGCGCGGCCACTGAAGCTTTCTTT. It specifies CASSQTGGAATEAFF.